This T cell receptor beta chain came from a study of human thymus T cells. The V end was cut by 5 bases, the J end by 3 bases, with 13 bases between. The CDR3 runs 13 residues. The germline gives CDR1 SQVTM, CDR2 ANQGSEA. Overall study results and limits: Thymic and blood repertoires seemed to favor certain V and J genes. Related studies noted strongly shared thymic repertoires across unrelated people.

Corrective cardiac surgery supplied the resected thymus tissue. Those donating were healthy Finnish infants in corrective surgery for congenital heart defects. To note about this clone: Its matching antigen is unknown.

Using immunoSEQ multiplex PCR, the repertoire was profiled, and TCRdb retains in-frame clones only, with some absent. Of about 78,000 clones in the sample, 96% were seen once. The sequenced sample consisted of thymus tissue. This clonotype was sampled from a boy younger than two with a congenital heart defect but otherwise immunologically healthy. The chain couples TRBV29-1 to TRBJ2-5; D is tentatively TRBD1 or TRBD2 (5 bases each). The CDR3 region has the DNA TGCAGCGTTTGTATGGGGACCGAAGAGACCCAGTACTTC. This sequence encodes CSVCMGTEETQYF.